The entry below gives a single T cell receptor (beta chain) sequence along with its context. The data were obtained in a study of shared clonotypes between healthy human individuals. About the study: Three plates each covered CD4 naive and memory; CD8 naive two, CD8 memory one.

Genomic DNA from each subset was divided evenly over several immunoSEQ plates. Generated by immunoSEQ multiplex PCR, the TCRdb table keeps only in-frame clones and is missing some. Of approximately 2.4 million clones listed, approximately 96% are singletons. The CDR3 runs 14 residues. With 7 bases clipped from V and 4 bases from J, the junction kept 8 bases outside the gene matches. Per the germline V gene, CDR1 is MDHEN and CDR2 is SYDVKM. Sequencing input: naive CD4+ T cells sorted from blood. The subset denotes: CD45RA+ positively selected. This TCR came from a young man in good health. V and J are TRBV28 and TRBJ2-5; TRBD2 matches 8 bases. DNA for the CDR3: TGTGCCAGCACTCGGGGGGGACGGGTAGAGACCCAGTACTTC. It is translated as CASTRGGRVETQYF.